The next 10 T cell receptor beta chains were all read from a single sample in a study of T cell repertoires in cytomegalovirus infection. A single record per CDR3 protein comes from TCRdb applying MiXCR to the reads. The repertoire holds fewer than 250,000 distinct CDR3 sequences, about 23% seen once, with around a sixth in the top ten. The sample was CD8+ T cells from PBMCs. These receptors were obtained from a human donor in good health (CMV status not recorded). Some clones in this sample may be carry-over from other donors' samples.

This clonotype was seen repeatedly, ten times or more. This chain joins TRBV7-8 and TRBJ2-7; 9 positions agree with TRBD1. V lost 5 bases and J lost 5; bases outside the gene matches: 7. This CDR3 is built from 14 residues. CDR1 and CDR2 from the germline V gene are SGHVS and FQNEAQ. The CDR3 spells CASSLWTGDNEQYF. The CDR3 DNA follows: TGTGCCAGCAGCCTATGGACAGGGGATAACGAGCAGTACTTC.

This sequence joins TRBV20-1 and TRBJ2-1; perhaps TRBD1 as D (6 bases). Trimming took off 4 bases at V and 7 bases at J, with 17 bases between the two ends. Germline V gene lookup returns CDR1 DFQATT and CDR2 SNEGSKA (reference sequence). There are 14 residues in the CDR3. CDR3 protein: CSAKTLLQGNEQFF. The CDR3 region has the DNA TGCAGTGCTAAAACCCTTTTACAGGGAAATGAGCAGTTCTTC.

This chain links TRBV28 with TRBJ2-1, with 7 bases matching TRBD2. The CDR3 spans 17 residues. The V segment lost 3 bases and the J segment 7 bases; nucleotides outside the gene matches: 15. The V gene's germline CDR1 is MDHEN and CDR2 SYDVKM. CDR3 residues: CASSLSLDDPGGNEQFF. The CDR3 DNA is TGTGCCAGCAGTTTGTCCTTAGACGACCCGGGGGGAAATGAGCAGTTCTTC.

This clonotype was detected many times. V and J are TRBV19 and TRBJ2-1, with TRBD1 identical over 8 bases. V lost 9 bases, J lost 1 base, and 8 bases stayed unmatched. The CDR3 loop spans 15 amino acids. Germline V gives CDR1 LNHDA, CDR2 SQIVND (reference sequence). The DNA for the CDR3 is TGTGCCAGCAGCTCCGGGACAGGATCCTACAATGAGCAGTTCTTC. Protein: CASSSGTGSYNEQFF. The full variable domain, its missing parts supplied by reference TRBV19 and TRBJ2-1, is DGGITQSPKYLFRKEGQNVTLSCEQNLNHDAMYWYRQDPGQGLRLIYYSQIVNDFQKGDIAEGYSVSREKKESFPLTVTSAQKNPTAFYLCASSSGTGSYNEQFFGPGTRLTVL.

This clonotype appeared once. The chain is built from TRBV7-8 and TRBJ1-3; D is unclear. The CDR3 is 14 amino acids. Germline CDR1 reads SGHVS; CDR2 reads FQNEAQ. Trimming took 5 bases from V and 3 from J, leaving 11 bases between them. For the CDR3, the DNA is TGTGCCAGCAGCCCACGTATCGGTGGAAACACCATATATTTT. Protein product: CASSPRIGGNTIYF.

This clonotype was counted many times. The V gene is TRBV7-9, the J gene TRBJ2-7; the match to TRBD1 covers 8 bases. The CDR3 runs to 15 residues. Germline loops: CDR1 SEHNR, CDR2 FQNEAQ (reference sequence). V trimming: 5 bases; J trimming: 4 bases; junction bases outside the gene matches: 10. The CDR3 bases are TGTGCCAGCAGCGATGGACAGGGCCAGGTGTACGAGCAGTACTTC. It specifies CASSDGQGQVYEQYF.

The chain couples TRBV20-1 to TRBJ1-6, with D hard to call. Germline V gene data show CDR1 as DFQATT and CDR2 as SNEGSKA (reference sequence). V lost 0 bases and J lost 3, with 9 bases in between. The CDR3 extends over 15 amino acids. CDR3 DNA: TGCAGTGCTAGAGAGGCCAGTTTCTATAATTCACCCCTCCACTTT. Translating gives CSAREASFYNSPLHF.

This clonotype was recorded a few times. The CDR3 DNA is TGTGCCTGGAGTGTAGGAGATCCACCCCTCCACTTT. This translates into CAWSVGDPPLHF. The chain employs TRBV30 and TRBJ1-6, with D uncertain. There are 12 residues in the CDR3. The germline CDR1 and CDR2 sequences are GTSNPN and SVGIG (reference sequence). With 0 bases removed from V and 11 bases from J, the gap between germline ends came to 8 bases.

This rearrangement joins TRBV25-1 to TRBJ1-1; no definite D call. Germline values: CDR1 MGHDK, CDR2 SYGVNS. Trimming removed 2 bases from V and 6 bases from J, with 13 bases in between. The CDR3 runs 14 residues. CDR3 bases: TGTGCCAGCAGTGAAATTCCCTTTGGCCCTGAAGCTTTCTTT. This gives the protein CASSEIPFGPEAFF.

This clonotype was counted between two and nine times. The gene calls are TRBV6-5 and TRBJ2-1, with 9 bases that match TRBD2. The CDR3 is 17 residues long. Germline-derived CDR1 and CDR2 are MNHEY and SVGAGI. Trimming cost V 4 bases and J 1 base; bases outside gene matches: 8. Here the CDR3 DNA reads TGTGCCAGCAGTTCCCTTAGCGGGGGTCGTTCCTACAATGAGCAGTTCTTC. Translated, it gives CASSSLSGGRSYNEQFF.